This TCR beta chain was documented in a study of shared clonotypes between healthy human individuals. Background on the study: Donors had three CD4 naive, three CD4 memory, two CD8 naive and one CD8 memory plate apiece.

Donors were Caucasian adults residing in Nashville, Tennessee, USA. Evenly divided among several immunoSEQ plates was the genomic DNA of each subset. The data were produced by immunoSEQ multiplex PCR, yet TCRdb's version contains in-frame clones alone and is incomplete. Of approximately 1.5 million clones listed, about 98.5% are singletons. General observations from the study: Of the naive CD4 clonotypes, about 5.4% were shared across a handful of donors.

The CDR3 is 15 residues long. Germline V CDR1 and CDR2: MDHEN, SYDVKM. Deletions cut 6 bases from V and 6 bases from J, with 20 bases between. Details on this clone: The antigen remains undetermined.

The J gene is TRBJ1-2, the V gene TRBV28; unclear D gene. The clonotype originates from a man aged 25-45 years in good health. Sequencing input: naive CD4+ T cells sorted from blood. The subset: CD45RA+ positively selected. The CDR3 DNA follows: TGTGCCAGCAGCCCTAGCCCCGGGAGTTGGAATGGCTACACCTTC. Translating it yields CASSPSPGSWNGYTF.